The present T cell receptor beta chain was sequenced within a study of neurological immune-mediated disorders. Findings and caveats of the study: The study found the most TCR clonal expansion in HTLV-1-associated myelopathy and the least in multiple sclerosis, below healthy controls.

This clonotype was seen only a few times. No antigen is known for it. From germline, CDR1 is DFQATT and CDR2 SNEGSKA (reference sequence). CDR3 length: 11 amino acids. V lost 5 bases to trimming and J lost 7 bases, with 9 bases between them. Via MiXCR, TCRdb re-called the 5' RACE reads, giving one row per CDR3 protein. The sample has about 20,000 distinct CDR3 sequences, about a quarter seen once. The specimen was PBMCs. The chain is built from TRBV20-1 and TRBJ2-1; no firm D call. The clonotype originates from a man between 50 and 59 years old with HTLV-1-associated myelopathy (HAM/TSP). The CDR3 is CSALSRNEQFF. In nucleotides, the CDR3 is TGCAGTGCTCTGAGCAGGAATGAGCAGTTCTTC.